This TCR beta chain was retrieved from a study of glioma-infiltrating T cells. General study results and limits: Patients with low tissue-blood divergence carried a signature set of shared blood CDR3 motifs.

This clonotype has a count of ten or more. Its antigen is not identified. The iRepertoire nested amplicon-rescue multiplex PCR amplified TCR alpha and beta CDR3s from RNA. TCRdb ran MiXCR on the multiplex PCR reads and lists one entry per CDR3 protein. The profile covers about 380,000 distinct CDR3 sequences, with 41% appearing a single time and around 11% taken by the ten largest. Germline V gene sequence: CDR1 MGHDK, CDR2 SYGVNS. The CDR3 spans 20 residues. The ends were cut back, 5 bases at V and 5 bases at J, with 31 bases in the middle. J is TRBJ2-1 and V is TRBV25-1; perhaps D is TRBD1 or TRBD2 (6 bases each). The sample comprised glioma tissue, nonneoplastic brain tissue, or PBMCs (not recorded which). This TCR was recovered from a human donor with low-grade glioma or glioblastoma, undergoing nonglioma brain surgery, or in good health (not recorded which). This CDR3 reads CASSPPPQGWGLPEDNEQFF. In DNA, the CDR3 is TGTGCCAGCAGTCCACCCCCCCAGGGGTGGGGACTCCCGGAGGACAATGAGCAGTTCTTC.